What follows are 14 T cell receptor beta chains derived from one specimen sequenced in a study of shared clonotypes between healthy human individuals. Repertoires were generated with immunoSEQ multiplex PCR, while TCRdb's copy carries only in-frame clones and drops some. The data show about 700,000 clones, roughly 70% seen once. The sequencing sample was made of memory CD4+ T cells sorted from blood. Specified subset: CD45RA-negative fraction. Receptors originate from a woman under 40 in good health.

J is TRBJ2-1 and V is TRBV28; TRBD2 agrees at 16 bases. V lost 5 bases and J lost 7; bases outside the gene matches: 14. CDR1 and CDR2 from the germline V gene are MDHEN and SYDVKM. The CDR3 extends over 19 amino acids. The CDR3 region has the DNA TGTGCCAGCAGTCACCGGCGGGGACTAGCGGGAGGGCCGAGGAATGAGCAGTTCTTC. This codes for CASSHRRGLAGGPRNEQFF.

The chain recombines TRBV7-6 with TRBJ2-7; 8 bases are shared with TRBD1. Per the germline V gene, CDR1 is SGHVS and CDR2 is FNYEAQ. This CDR3 comprises 16 residues. V gave up 2 bases and J gave up 4 bases; unmatched junction bases: 10. CDR3: CASSLQPGQALYEQYF. The CDR3 DNA is TGTGCCAGCAGCTTACAGCCGGGACAGGCCCTTTACGAGCAGTACTTC.

This chain uses TRBV5-6 with TRBJ2-4, with TRBD1 identical over 7 bases. V trimming: 4 bases; J trimming: 6 bases; junction bases outside the gene matches: 7. CDR1 and CDR2 (germline): SGHDT, YYEEEE. The CDR3 covers 14 residues. CDR3 in DNA: TGTGCCAGCAGCGGTAACAGGGGTCGAAACATTCAGTACTTC. Its translation is CASSGNRGRNIQYF.

The J gene is TRBJ1-1, the V gene TRBV19; possible D gene TRBD1, 6 bases. The V and J ends lost 2 bases and 3 bases respectively, with 16 bases between them. CDR1 is LNHDA and CDR2 is SQIVND in the germline V gene (reference sequence). This CDR3 spans 16 amino acids. In DNA form, the CDR3 reads TGTGCCAGTAGTATACGGCCGGGGGCGCCGGACACTGAAGCTTTCTTT. Protein: CASSIRPGAPDTEAFF. The variable domain in full, completed from reference TRBV19 and TRBJ1-1, reads DGGITQSPKYLFRKEGQNVTLSCEQNLNHDAMYWYRQDPGQGLRLIYYSQIVNDFQKGDIAEGYSVSREKKESFPLTVTSAQKNPTAFYLCASSIRPGAPDTEAFFGQGTRLTVV.

The genes are TRBV2 and TRBJ2-2; D is perhaps TRBD1 (6 bases). Between the trimmed V and J ends, which lost 2 bases and 4 bases, there was a span of 14 bases. Germline V gene data show CDR1 as SNHLY and CDR2 as FYNNEI. This CDR3 is built from 16 residues. CDR3 coding DNA: TGTGCCAGCAGTGAATTTGGGGGCGCGGGCACCGGGGAGCTGTTTTTT. As protein: CASSEFGGAGTGELFF.

The chain links TRBV11-1 to TRBJ2-3; D might be TRBD1 (5 bases). Trimming cost V 1 base and J 2 bases, with 13 bases left between them. Germline V gene lookup returns CDR1 SGHAT and CDR2 FQDESV (reference sequence). The CDR3 spans 16 residues. CDR3 coding DNA: TGTGCCAGCAGCTTAGGTGCAGGGTTAAACACAGATACGCAGTATTTT. This sequence encodes CASSLGAGLNTDTQYF.

The chain combines TRBV19 with TRBJ1-5; D is unclear. Trimming left V 5 bases short and J 7 bases short, with 12 bases between. Per the germline V gene, CDR1 is LNHDA and CDR2 is SQIVND (reference sequence). The CDR3 contains 13 residues. CDR3: CASSLFTDQPQHF. CDR3 DNA sequence: TGTGCCAGTAGTCTTTTTACCGACCAGCCCCAGCATTTT.

The CDR3 sequence: CASSQYRGVSTDTQYF. The CDR3 DNA is TGTGCCAGCAGCCAGTACCGGGGCGTAAGCACAGATACGCAGTATTTT. The rearrangement links TRBV5-4 to TRBJ2-3; D may correspond to TRBD1 or TRBD2 (5 bases each). CDR3 length: 16 residues. V gave up 4 bases and J gave up 0 bases, with 15 bases separating them. CDR1 is SGHNT, CDR2 YYREEE, per germline (reference sequence).

As for this clone: In the same sample, other DNA sequences code for this CDR3. CDR3 coding DNA: TGTGCCAGCAGTTCACAGGGTTTCTATGGCTACACCTTC. This translates into CASSSQGFYGYTF. The V call is TRBV28, the J call TRBJ1-2, with D tentatively TRBD1 (6 bases). The CDR3 is 13 residues long. V was shortened by 4 bases and J by 4 bases, with 10 bases between the two germline ends. Germline V gene sequence: CDR1 MDHEN, CDR2 SYDVKM.

This clone has only a few counts. This chain links TRBV11-2 with TRBJ2-1; possibly TRBD2 for D (5 bases). Per germline, CDR1 SGHAT and CDR2 FQNNGV. This CDR3 is built from 17 residues. V lost 4 bases and J lost 6, with 22 bases in between. The CDR3 protein is CASSSPAGSYDANEQFF. Written as DNA, the CDR3 is TGTGCCAGCAGCTCCCCCGCGGGTAGCTATGATGCCAATGAGCAGTTCTTC.

The CDR3 region is CASSKEVSNRPPHSYEQYF. CDR3 DNA sequence: TGTGCCAGCAGCAAAGAAGTGAGCAACAGGCCCCCACACTCCTACGAGCAGTACTTC. V usage is TRBV21-1 and J usage is TRBJ2-7; TRBD1 was called by the table and not checked on the DNA. TRBV21-1 is noted as a pseudogene. This CDR3 spans 19 amino acids.

CDR3 in amino acids: CASSPPSDYNEQFF. The DNA of the CDR3 is TGTGCCAGCTCACCCCCTAGCGACTACAATGAGCAGTTCTTC. V usage is TRBV18 and J usage is TRBJ2-1, with a weak D call TRBD2 (6 bases). Germline assignment: CDR1 KGHSH and CDR2 LQKENI. V was trimmed by 3 bases and J by 3 bases, leaving 9 bases between them. The CDR3 spans 14 residues.

V gene TRBV5-1 combines with J gene TRBJ2-5; possible D gene TRBD2, 5 bases. Germline CDR1 reads SGHRS; CDR2 reads YFSETQ. CDR3 length: 14 amino acids. V was cut by 1 base and J by 1 base, with 8 bases left in between. The DNA of the CDR3 is TGCGCCAGCAGCTTGAACAGCGGCCAAGAGACCCAGTACTTC. Translating gives CASSLNSGQETQYF. Supplemented by reference TRBV5-1 and TRBJ2-5, the full variable domain reads KAGVTQTPRYLIKTRGQQVTLSCSPISGHRSVSWYQQTPGQGLQFLFEYFSETQRNKGNFPGRFSGRQFSNSRSEMNVSTLELGDSALYLCASSLNSGQETQYFGPGTRLLVL.

The chain's CDR3 is CASSREQGLEEKLFF. The DNA of the CDR3 is TGTGCCAGCAGTCGAGAACAGGGGTTAGAGGAAAAACTGTTTTTT. This rearrangement joins TRBV2 to TRBJ1-4; 7 bases are shared with TRBD1. The CDR3 is made up of 15 amino acids. V shed 5 bases and J 8 bases; nucleotides not matched to a gene: 11. CDR1 SNHLY and CDR2 FYNNEI come from the germline V gene.